This TCR beta chain was documented in a study of chemoradiotherapy in HPV16-positive cancers. This clone was detected only a few times. CDR1 and CDR2 from the germline V gene are SQVTM and ANQGSEA. V was cut by 5 bases and J by 8 bases, with 15 bases left in between. The CDR3 loop spans 12 amino acids. Assay used: immunoSEQ multiplex PCR; TCRdb lists only in-frame clones, some missing. The data contain 30,000 to 45,000 clones, roughly 78% of them singletons. This TCR was sampled from a human donor with HPV-associated anogenital cancer. Sequencing used blood, obtained from a patient who underwent chemoradiotherapy. The chain joins TRBV29-1 to TRBJ1-2, with D maybe TRBD1 (6 bases). CDR3 in amino acids: CSVRGGGGGYTF. The CDR3 DNA is TGCAGCGTTCGAGGGGGGGGAGGAGGCTACACCTTC.